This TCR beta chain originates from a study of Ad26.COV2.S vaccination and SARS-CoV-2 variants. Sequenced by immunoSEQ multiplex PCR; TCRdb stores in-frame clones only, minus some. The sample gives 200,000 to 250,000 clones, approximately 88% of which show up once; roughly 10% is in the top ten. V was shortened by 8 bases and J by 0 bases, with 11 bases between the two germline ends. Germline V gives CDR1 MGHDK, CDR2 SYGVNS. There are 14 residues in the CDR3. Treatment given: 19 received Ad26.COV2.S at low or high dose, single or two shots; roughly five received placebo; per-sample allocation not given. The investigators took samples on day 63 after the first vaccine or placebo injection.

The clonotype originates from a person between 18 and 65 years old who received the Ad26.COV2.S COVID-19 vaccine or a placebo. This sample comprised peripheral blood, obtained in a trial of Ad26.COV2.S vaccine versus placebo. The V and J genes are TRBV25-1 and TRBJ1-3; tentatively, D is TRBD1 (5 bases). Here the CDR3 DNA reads TGTGCCAGCTCAAATGACAGCTCTGGAAACACCATATATTTT. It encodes CASSNDSSGNTIYF.